Sequencing of this TCR beta chain was carried out in a study of response to subunit inactivated influenza vaccine. Study-level results: Each seasonal flu vaccination may recruit only limited new T cells, authors suggested.

This clonotype was counted many times. The antigen is not known. Germline CDR1 is ENHRY and CDR2 is SYGVKD. Germline trimming cut 6 bases from V and 0 bases from J; bases unmatched to any gene: 2. CDR3 size: 14 residues. TCRdb ran MiXCR on the RT-PCR reads and lists one entry per CDR3 protein. The sample lists hundreds of thousands of distinct CDR3 sequences; 7.5% to 8.5% were seen once. This sequence was found in a man aged 45 to 70 who received an inactivated influenza vaccine. The sample consisted of PBMCs from blood, taken less than 30 months after vaccination. This chain connects TRBV10-3 to TRBJ1-3, with TRBD1 identical over 7 bases. The CDR3 DNA is TGTGCCATCAGCCAGGGGGACTCTGGAAACACCATATATTTT. Encoded protein: CAISQGDSGNTIYF.